This TCR beta chain is drawn from a study of blood T cell repertoires in COVID-19. Study context: Material from acute and convalescent COVID-19 was sourced from the United States, Italy and Spain. T cells, B-cell-depleted T cells, or PBMCs provided the cDNA or gDNA that served as material.

Per germline, CDR1 MNHNS and CDR2 SASEGT. The CDR3 is 15 amino acids. V shed 1 base and J shed 7 bases, with 11 bases lying between them. Authors' methods: How many nucleated cells were present was estimated from reference gene primer amplification. Produced via immunoSEQ multiplex PCR; TCRdb's table is partial and in-frame only. D and trimming come from the DNA, and the V and J calls and clone size come from that table. The sample records 80,000 to 100,000 clones, around nine tenths being singletons. The clonotype comes from a man aged 45 to 65 with acute or convalescent COVID-19. Sequencing used peripheral blood. V and J are TRBV6-1 and TRBJ1-6, with D unclear. CDR3 in DNA: TGTGCCAGCAGTGAAGTACCAGCTAGAAATTCACCCCTCCACTTT. Translation gives CASSEVPARNSPLHF.